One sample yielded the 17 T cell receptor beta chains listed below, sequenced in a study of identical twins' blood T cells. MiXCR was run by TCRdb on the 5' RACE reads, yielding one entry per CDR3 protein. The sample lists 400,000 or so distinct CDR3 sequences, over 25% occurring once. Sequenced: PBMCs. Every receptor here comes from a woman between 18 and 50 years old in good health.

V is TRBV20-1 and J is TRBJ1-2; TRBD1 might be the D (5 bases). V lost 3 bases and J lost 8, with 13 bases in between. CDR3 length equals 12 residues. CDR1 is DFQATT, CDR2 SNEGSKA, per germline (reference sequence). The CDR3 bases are TGCAGTGCTAGTTTCCAGGGTAGAGGCTACACCTTC. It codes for CSASFQGRGYTF.

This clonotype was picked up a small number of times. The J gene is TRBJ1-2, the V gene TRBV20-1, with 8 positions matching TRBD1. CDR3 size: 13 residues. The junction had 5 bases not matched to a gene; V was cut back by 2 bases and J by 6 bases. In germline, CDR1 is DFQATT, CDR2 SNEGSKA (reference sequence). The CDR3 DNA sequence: TGCAGTGCTAGAACAGGGGGATATGATGGCTACACCTTC. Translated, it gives CSARTGGYDGYTF.

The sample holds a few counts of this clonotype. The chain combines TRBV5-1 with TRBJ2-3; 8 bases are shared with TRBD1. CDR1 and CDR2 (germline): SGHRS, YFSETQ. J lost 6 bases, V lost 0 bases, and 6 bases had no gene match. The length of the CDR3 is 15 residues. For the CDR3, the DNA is TGCGCCAGCAGCTTGGACAGGGGGTTGAGGGATACGCAGTATTTT. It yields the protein CASSLDRGLRDTQYF.

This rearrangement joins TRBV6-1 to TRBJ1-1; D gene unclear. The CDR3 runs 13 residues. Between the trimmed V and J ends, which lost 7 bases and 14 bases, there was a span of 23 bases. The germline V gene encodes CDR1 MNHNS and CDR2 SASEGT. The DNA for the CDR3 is TGTGCCAGCAACTATGAAGGAAACCCGCGTCTATTCTTT. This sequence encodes CASNYEGNPRLFF.

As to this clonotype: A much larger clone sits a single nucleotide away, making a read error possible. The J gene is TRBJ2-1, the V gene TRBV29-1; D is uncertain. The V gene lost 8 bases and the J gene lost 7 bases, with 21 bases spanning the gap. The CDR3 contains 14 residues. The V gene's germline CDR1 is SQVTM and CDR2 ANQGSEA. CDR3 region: CSIADRSMMNEQFF. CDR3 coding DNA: TGCAGCATCGCCGATCGGTCGATGATGAATGAGCAGTTCTTC.

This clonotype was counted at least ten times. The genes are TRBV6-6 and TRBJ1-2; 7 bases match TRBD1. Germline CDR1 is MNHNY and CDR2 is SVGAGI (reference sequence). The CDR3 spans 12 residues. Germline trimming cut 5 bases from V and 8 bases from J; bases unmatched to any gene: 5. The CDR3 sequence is CASSDRVRGYTF. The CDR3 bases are TGTGCCAGCAGTGACAGGGTACGGGGCTACACCTTC.

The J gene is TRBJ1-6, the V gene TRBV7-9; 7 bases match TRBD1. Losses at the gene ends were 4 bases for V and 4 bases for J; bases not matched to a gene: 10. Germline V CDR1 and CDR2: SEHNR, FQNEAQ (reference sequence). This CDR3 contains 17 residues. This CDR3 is CASSSATGTDYNSPLHF. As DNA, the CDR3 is TGTGCCAGCAGCTCAGCGACAGGGACCGATTATAATTCACCCCTCCACTTT.

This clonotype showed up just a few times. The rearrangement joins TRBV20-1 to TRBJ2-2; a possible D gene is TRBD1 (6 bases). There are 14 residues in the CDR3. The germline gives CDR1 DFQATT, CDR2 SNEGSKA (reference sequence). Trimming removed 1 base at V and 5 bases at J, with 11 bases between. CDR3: CSARVPRGTGELFF. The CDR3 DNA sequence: TGCAGTGCTAGAGTTCCGAGGGGGACCGGGGAGCTGTTTTTT.

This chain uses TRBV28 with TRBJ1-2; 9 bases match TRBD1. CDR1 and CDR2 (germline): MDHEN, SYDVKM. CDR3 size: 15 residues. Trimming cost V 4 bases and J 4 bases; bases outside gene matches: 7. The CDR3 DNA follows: TGTGCCAGCAGTTCGGGACAGGGATTCAGCTATGGCTACACCTTC. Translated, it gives CASSSGQGFSYGYTF.

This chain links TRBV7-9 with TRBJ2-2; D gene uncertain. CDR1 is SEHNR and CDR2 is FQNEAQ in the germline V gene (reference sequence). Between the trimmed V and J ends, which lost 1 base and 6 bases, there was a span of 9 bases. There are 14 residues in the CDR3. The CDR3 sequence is CASSLGDWSGELFF. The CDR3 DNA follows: TGTGCCAGCAGCTTAGGAGACTGGTCCGGGGAGCTGTTTTTT.

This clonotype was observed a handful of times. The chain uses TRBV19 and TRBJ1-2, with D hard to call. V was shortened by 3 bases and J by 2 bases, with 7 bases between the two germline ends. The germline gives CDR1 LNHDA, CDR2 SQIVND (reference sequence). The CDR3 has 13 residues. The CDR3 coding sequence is TGTGCCAGTAGTATTGGGCTGAACTATGGCTACACCTTC. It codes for CASSIGLNYGYTF.

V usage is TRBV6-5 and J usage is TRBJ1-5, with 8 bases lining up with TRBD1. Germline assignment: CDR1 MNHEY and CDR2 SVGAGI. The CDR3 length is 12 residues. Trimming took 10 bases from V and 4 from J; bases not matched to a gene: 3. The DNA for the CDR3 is TGTGCCACCAGACAGGGGAATCAGCCCCAGCATTTT. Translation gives CATRQGNQPQHF.

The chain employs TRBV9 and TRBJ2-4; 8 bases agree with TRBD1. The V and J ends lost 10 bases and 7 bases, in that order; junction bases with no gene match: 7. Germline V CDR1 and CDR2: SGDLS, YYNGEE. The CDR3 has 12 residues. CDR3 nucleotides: TGTGCCTATTCCACAGGGGGGAACATTCAGTACTTC. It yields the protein CAYSTGGNIQYF.

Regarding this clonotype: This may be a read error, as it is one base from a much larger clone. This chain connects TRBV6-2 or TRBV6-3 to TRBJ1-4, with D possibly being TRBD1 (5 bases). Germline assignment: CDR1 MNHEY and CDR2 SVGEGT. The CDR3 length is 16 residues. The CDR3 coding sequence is TGTACCAGCAGTTACCCGGGGTGGACACTCTTTCGCGGACTGTTTTTT. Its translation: CTSSYPGWTLFRGLFF.

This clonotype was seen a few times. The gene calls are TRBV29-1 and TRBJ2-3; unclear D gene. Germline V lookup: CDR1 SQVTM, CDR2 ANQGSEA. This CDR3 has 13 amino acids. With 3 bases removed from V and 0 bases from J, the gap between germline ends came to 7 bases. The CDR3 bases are TGCAGCGTTGATATGGACAGCACAGATACGCAGTATTTT. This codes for CSVDMDSTDTQYF.

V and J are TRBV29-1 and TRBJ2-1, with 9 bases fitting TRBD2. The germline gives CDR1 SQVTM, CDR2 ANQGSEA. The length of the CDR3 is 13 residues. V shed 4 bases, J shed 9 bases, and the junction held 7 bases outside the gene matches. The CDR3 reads CSVGASGVGEQFF. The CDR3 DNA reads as TGCAGCGTTGGGGCTAGCGGGGTGGGTGAGCAGTTCTTC.

The CDR3 is CSARAGTDTQYF. The CDR3 DNA is TGCAGTGCTAGGGCCGGCACAGATACGCAGTATTTT. The chain combines TRBV20-1 with TRBJ2-3, with unresolved D. Germline assignment: CDR1 DFQATT and CDR2 SNEGSKA (reference sequence). The V end was cut by 3 bases, the J end by 1 base, with 5 bases between. The CDR3 sequence is 12 residues long.